The next 12 T cell receptor beta chains were all read from a single sample in a study of T cells after yellow fever vaccination. MiXCR was run by TCRdb on the 5' RACE reads, yielding one entry per CDR3 protein. Of around 330,000 distinct CDR3 sequences listed, 3% to 4.5% are singletons. The material was PBMCs, obtained on the day of the yellow fever booster vaccination. The receptors originated from a young man who received the YFV17D yellow fever vaccine.

The chain links TRBV7-2 to TRBJ1-5; no firm D call. Germline CDR1 SGHTA, CDR2 FQGNSA. This CDR3 is built from 12 residues. The V gene lost 6 bases and the J gene lost 7 bases, with 10 bases spanning the gap. The CDR3 DNA reads as TGTGCCAGCAGTCCAGTGGGGCAGCCCCAGCATTTT. Encoded protein: CASSPVGQPQHF. Together with reference TRBV7-2 and TRBJ1-5, the CDR3 gives the full variable domain: GAGVSQSPSNKVTEKGKDVELRCDPISGHTALYWYRQSLGQGLEFLIYFQGNSAPDKSGLPSDRFSAERTGGSVSTLTIQRTQQEDSAVYLCASSPVGQPQHFGDGTRLSIL.

This clonotype was seen many times. This chain uses TRBV29-1 with TRBJ2-5; TRBD2 agrees at 8 bases. There are 12 residues in the CDR3. Germline V gene lookup returns CDR1 SQVTM and CDR2 ANQGSEA. Trimming cost V 7 bases and J 1 base; bases outside gene matches: 2. CDR3 sequence (DNA): TGCAGCGGCCGGGAGGGCCAAGAGACCCAGTACTTC. Residues: CSGREGQETQYF.

This clonotype was counted at least ten times. The rearrangement uses TRBV5-4 and TRBJ2-3, with TRBD2 matching over 13 bases. The V gene's germline CDR1 is SGHNT and CDR2 YYREEE (reference sequence). The CDR3 contains 16 residues. The V and J ends lost 1 base and 5 bases, in that order; junction bases with no gene match: 4. CDR3 DNA sequence: TGTGCCAGCAGCTTGAAACTAGCGGGGGGGCAAGATACGCAGTATTTT. As protein: CASSLKLAGGQDTQYF.

This clonotype was picked up many times. The V call is TRBV4-2, the J call TRBJ1-3, with unresolved D. This CDR3 has 16 amino acids. Looked up from germline, CDR1 is LGHNA and CDR2 is YNFKEQ. Deletions cut 0 bases from V and 0 bases from J, with 9 bases between. The chain's CDR3 is CASSQETVRSGNTIYF. DNA of the CDR3: TGTGCCAGCAGCCAAGAAACGGTCCGCTCTGGAAACACCATATATTTT.

This clonotype has a count of ten or more. The CDR3 bases are TGTGCCAGCAGATCAGGGGGCGGGGGTTCACCCCTCCACTTT. This encodes CASRSGGGGSPLHF. V usage is TRBV27 and J usage is TRBJ1-6; TRBD1 aligns across 8 bases. CDR1 and CDR2 from the germline V gene are MNHEY and SMNVEV (reference sequence). This CDR3 region has 14 residues. J gave up 9 bases and V 6 bases, and 7 bases lay outside the gene matches.

The CDR3 coding sequence is TGCGCCAGCAGCCAAGACCCGGTAGGCACTGAAGCTTTCTTT. Its translation is CASSQDPVGTEAFF. The chain uses TRBV4-1 and TRBJ1-1, with D unclear. Per germline, CDR1 MGHRA and CDR2 YSYEKL. V lost 0 bases and J lost 4, with 9 bases in between. The CDR3 loop spans 14 amino acids.

This clonotype was counted a few times. The chain joins TRBV12-3 or TRBV12-4 to TRBJ1-5; D may be TRBD1 (6 bases). Trimming took 7 bases from V and 7 from J, leaving 20 bases between them. The CDR3 loop spans 15 amino acids. The DNA for the CDR3 is TGTGCCAGCAAGCAAAATTCGGGGGGCGGCCAGCCCCAGCATTTT. Translation: CASKQNSGGGQPQHF.

The sample holds many counts of this clonotype. This CDR3 reads CASSPAAGGELFF. The CDR3 nucleotides are TGTGCCAGCAGCCCCGCGGCGGGCGGGGAGCTGTTTTTT. This chain joins TRBV7-3 and TRBJ2-2, with D maybe TRBD2 (5 bases). In germline, CDR1 is SGHTA, CDR2 FQGTGA. The CDR3 has 13 residues. Trimming took 5 bases from V and 7 from J, leaving 11 bases between them.

The chain is built from TRBV18 and TRBJ2-7, with D unresolved. Trimming took off 1 base at V and 0 bases at J, with 13 bases between the two ends. The CDR3 loop spans 16 amino acids. In germline, CDR1 is KGHSH, CDR2 LQKENI. Here the CDR3 reads CASSPRKAGSSYEQYV. CDR3 bases: TGTGCCAGCTCACCACGGAAGGCAGGTAGCTCCTACGAGCAGTACGTC.

This clonotype occurred many times. The chain links TRBV7-2 to TRBJ1-2, with TRBD1 as a possible D gene (5 bases). The CDR3 runs to 15 residues. Trimming pared 1 base from V and 10 bases from J, leaving 19 bases between. CDR1 is SGHTA, CDR2 FQGNSA, per germline. CDR3 coding DNA: TGTGCCAGCAGCTTAGGAGGGGTCCGAATAAACCTCTACACCTTC. This translates into CASSLGGVRINLYTF.

This clonotype was recorded many times. V is TRBV11-2 and J is TRBJ2-4; no clear D. Germline V CDR1 and CDR2: SGHAT, FQNNGV. The CDR3 runs 12 residues. The V end lost 3 bases, the J end lost 5 bases, and 5 bases lay between the germline ends. CDR3: CASSFNQNIQYF. The CDR3 DNA sequence: TGTGCCAGCAGCTTCAACCAAAACATTCAGTACTTC.

This clonotype came up many times. The rearrangement links TRBV7-6 to TRBJ2-1; D is unresolved. Trimming pared 1 base from V and 3 bases from J, leaving 10 bases between. Germline CDR1 SGHVS, CDR2 FNYEAQ. The CDR3 is 15 amino acids. The CDR3 bases are TGTGCCAGCAGCTTAGAGGGTAGTGGCTACAATGAGCAGTTCTTC. Translating it yields CASSLEGSGYNEQFF.